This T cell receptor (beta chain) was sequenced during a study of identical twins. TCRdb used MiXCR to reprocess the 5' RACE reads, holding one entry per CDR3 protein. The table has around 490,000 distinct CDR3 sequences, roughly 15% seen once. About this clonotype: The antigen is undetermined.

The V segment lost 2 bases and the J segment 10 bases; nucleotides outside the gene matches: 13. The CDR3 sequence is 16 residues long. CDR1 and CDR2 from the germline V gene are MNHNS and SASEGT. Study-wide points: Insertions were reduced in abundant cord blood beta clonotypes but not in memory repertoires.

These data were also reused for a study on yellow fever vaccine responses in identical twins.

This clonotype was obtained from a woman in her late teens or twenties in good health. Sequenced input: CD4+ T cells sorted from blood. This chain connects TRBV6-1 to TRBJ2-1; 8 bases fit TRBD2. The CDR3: CASSEFNFVSGGEQFF. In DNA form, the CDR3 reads TGTGCCAGCAGTGAATTTAACTTCGTTTCGGGAGGGGAGCAGTTCTTC.